A selection of T cell receptor beta chains follows, all from one sample in a study of spatial heterogeneity in lung cancer. TCRdb reprocessed the 5' RACE reads with MiXCR, giving one entry per CDR3 protein. The sample carries around 120,000 distinct CDR3 sequences, 9% to 15% recorded once. The sequences come from PBMCs, collected at follow-up. The receptors come from a male donor with early-stage non-small cell lung cancer. The CDR3 runs from the conserved cysteine through the conserved F or W. The order of the fields is clone size, D gene, CDR3 length, V gene, J gene, CDR3 DNA, CDR3 protein. The D gene is left open where the match is weak. The listing skips clone size in some rows; elsewhere it reads once, few, many or a size class.

abundance: few; d_gene: TRBD1; len: 12; v_gene: TRBV11-2; j_gene: TRBJ2-1; CDR3nt: TGTGCCAGCAGCCAACAGGGGACTGAGCAGTTCTTC; CDR3aa: CASSQQGTEQFF
abundance: NA; d_gene: NA; len: 15; v_gene: TRBV11-2; j_gene: TRBJ2-7; CDR3nt: TGTGCCAGCAGCTGGGTGGCCCAAAGCTCCTACGAGCAGTACTTC; CDR3aa: CASSWVAQSSYEQYF
abundance: few; d_gene: TRBD1; len: 15; v_gene: TRBV5-1; j_gene: TRBJ1-6; CDR3nt: TGCGCCAGCAGCGGGGACAGGGGTTCTAATTCACCCCTCCACTTT; CDR3aa: CASSGDRGSNSPLHF
abundance: few; d_gene: TRBD1; len: 18; v_gene: TRBV7-6; j_gene: TRBJ2-6; CDR3nt: TGTGCCAGCAGCTTAGACCCCAGGGACAGGGCTGGGGCCAACGTCCTGACTTTC; CDR3aa: CASSLDPRDRAGANVLTF
abundance: NA; d_gene: NA; len: 14; v_gene: TRBV20-1; j_gene: TRBJ1-1; CDR3nt: TGCAGTGCTAGAAACAGAGCAATGAACACTGAAGCTTTCTTT; CDR3aa: CSARNRAMNTEAFF
abundance: many; d_gene: NA; len: 18; v_gene: TRBV7-2; j_gene: TRBJ1-3; CDR3nt: TGTGCCAGCAGCTCCCCACTCCGACATGGGCGCTCTGGAAACACCATATATTTT; CDR3aa: CASSSPLRHGRSGNTIYF
abundance: NA; d_gene: TRBD2; len: 15; v_gene: TRBV20-1; j_gene: TRBJ2-1; CDR3nt: TGCAGTGCTAGAGACGAGCGGGGGGGACCCAATGAGCAGTTCTTC; CDR3aa: CSARDERGGPNEQFF
abundance: once; d_gene: NA; len: 13; v_gene: TRBV9; j_gene: TRBJ1-1; CDR3nt: TGTGCCACCAGCGTAGAGCTGAACACTGAAGCTTTCTTT; CDR3aa: CATSVELNTEAFF
abundance: many; d_gene: NA; len: 14; v_gene: TRBV28; j_gene: TRBJ1-1; CDR3nt: TGTGCCAGCACTGTAGGGGGGGCTGGCACTGAAGCTTTCTTT; CDR3aa: CASTVGGAGTEAFF
abundance: many; d_gene: NA; len: 14; v_gene: TRBV4-1; j_gene: TRBJ2-6; CDR3nt: TGCGCCAGCAAGGTGAATTCGGGGGCCAACGTCCTGACTTTC; CDR3aa: CASKVNSGANVLTF
abundance: NA; d_gene: TRBD2; len: 17; v_gene: TRBV5-1; j_gene: TRBJ2-3; CDR3nt: TGCGCCAGCAGCCCCGGGACTAGCGGGGGGGGCACAGATACGCAGTATTTT; CDR3aa: CASSPGTSGGGTDTQYF
abundance: once; d_gene: NA; len: 12; v_gene: TRBV6-5; j_gene: TRBJ1-4; CDR3nt: TGTGCCAGCAGTTACCCGTCGGGGAAACTGTTTTTT; CDR3aa: CASSYPSGKLFF
abundance: NA; d_gene: TRBD1; len: 15; v_gene: TRBV2; j_gene: TRBJ2-5; CDR3nt: TGTGCCAGCAGCTTCTCGACAGGGGTAGAAGAGACCCAGTACTTC; CDR3aa: CASSFSTGVEETQYF
abundance: NA; d_gene: TRBD1; len: 17; v_gene: TRBV7-2; j_gene: TRBJ1-1; CDR3nt: TGTGCCAGCAGCTTAGCGCTTACGGCAGGGGGCGAAACTGAAGCTTTCTTT; CDR3aa: CASSLALTAGGETEAFF
abundance: many; d_gene: NA; len: 15; v_gene: TRBV20-1; j_gene: TRBJ2-1; CDR3nt: TGCAGTGCGATAGTGGCCAGGCAAATTTACAATGAGCAGTTCTTC; CDR3aa: CSAIVARQIYNEQFF
abundance: few; d_gene: NA; len: 15; v_gene: TRBV6-2/TRBV6-3; j_gene: TRBJ2-7; CDR3nt: TGTGCCAGCAGTTACTCGATCGGGAGCTCCTACGAGCAGTACTTC; CDR3aa: CASSYSIGSSYEQYF
abundance: few; d_gene: NA; len: 14; v_gene: TRBV5-1; j_gene: TRBJ2-1; CDR3nt: TGCGCCAGCAGCTTTTCTTTACCTAACAATGAGCAGTTCTTC; CDR3aa: CASSFSLPNNEQFF
abundance: many; d_gene: NA; len: 11; v_gene: TRBV7-8; j_gene: TRBJ1-3; CDR3nt: TGTGCCAGCAGCCAACGGGACACCATATATTTT; CDR3aa: CASSQRDTIYF
abundance: NA; d_gene: NA; len: 15; v_gene: TRBV4-1; j_gene: TRBJ1-2; CDR3nt: TGCGCCAGCAGCCCCCGACATGGGTCCGACTATGGCTACACCTTC; CDR3aa: CASSPRHGSDYGYTF
abundance: NA; d_gene: NA; len: 12; v_gene: TRBV7-3; j_gene: TRBJ2-1; CDR3nt: TGTGCCAGCAGCCCAGGGGTCGGTGAGCAGTTCTTC; CDR3aa: CASSPGVGEQFF
abundance: NA; d_gene: NA; len: 12; v_gene: TRBV25-1; j_gene: TRBJ1-2; CDR3nt: TGTGCCAGCAGCGGGGACATCTATGGCTACACCTTC; CDR3aa: CASSGDIYGYTF
abundance: NA; d_gene: TRBD1; len: 14; v_gene: TRBV10-3; j_gene: TRBJ1-4; CDR3nt: TGTGCCAGTGGCACAGGGGGCGCGGGTGAAAAACTGTTTTTT; CDR3aa: CASGTGGAGEKLFF
abundance: many; d_gene: TRBD1; len: 14; v_gene: TRBV6-2/TRBV6-3; j_gene: TRBJ2-7; CDR3nt: TGTGCCAGCAGTAGGACAGGGAGCGGTTACGAGCAGTACTTC; CDR3aa: CASSRTGSGYEQYF
abundance: few; d_gene: NA; len: 15; v_gene: TRBV6-1; j_gene: TRBJ1-5; CDR3nt: TGTGCCAGCAGGACGAACGTGGGGGACAATCAGCCCCAGCATTTT; CDR3aa: CASRTNVGDNQPQHF
abundance: many; d_gene: TRBD2; len: 13; v_gene: TRBV7-2; j_gene: TRBJ2-1; CDR3nt: TGTGCCAGCAGCGAGGGGAGGGTCCATGAGCAGTTCTTC; CDR3aa: CASSEGRVHEQFF
abundance: NA; d_gene: TRBD2; len: 15; v_gene: TRBV11-3; j_gene: TRBJ2-1; CDR3nt: TGTGCCAGCAGCTCCAGCGGGGGGATCTACAATGAGCAGTTCTTC; CDR3aa: CASSSSGGIYNEQFF
abundance: many; d_gene: NA; len: 13; v_gene: TRBV20-1; j_gene: TRBJ2-4; CDR3nt: TGCAGTGCTCCCGGACAGCTCAAAAACATTCAGTACTTC; CDR3aa: CSAPGQLKNIQYF
abundance: many; d_gene: TRBD1; len: 15; v_gene: TRBV5-1; j_gene: TRBJ2-2; CDR3nt: TGCGCCAGCAGCTACCAGACAGGGCAAACCGGGGAGCTGTTTTTT; CDR3aa: CASSYQTGQTGELFF
abundance: many; d_gene: TRBD1; len: 15; v_gene: TRBV19; j_gene: TRBJ1-5; CDR3nt: TGTGCCAGTAACTCGGACAGGGAGGGCAATCAGCCCCAGCATTTT; CDR3aa: CASNSDREGNQPQHF
abundance: NA; d_gene: TRBD1; len: 15; v_gene: TRBV11-3; j_gene: TRBJ2-2; CDR3nt: TGTGCCAGCAGCTTTACAGGGGGGAACACCGGGGAGCTGTTTTTT; CDR3aa: CASSFTGGNTGELFF
abundance: few; d_gene: NA; len: 15; v_gene: TRBV5-1; j_gene: TRBJ1-1; CDR3nt: TGCGCCAGCAGCTTGAGTCAGGCCTCGAACACTGAAGCTTTCTTT; CDR3aa: CASSLSQASNTEAFF
abundance: NA; d_gene: TRBD1; len: 15; v_gene: TRBV5-1; j_gene: TRBJ1-2; CDR3nt: TGCGCCAGCAGCCCGGGGGACAGATCTAACTATGGCTACACCTTC; CDR3aa: CASSPGDRSNYGYTF
abundance: few; d_gene: TRBD2; len: 17; v_gene: TRBV7-9; j_gene: TRBJ2-5; CDR3nt: TGTGCCAGCAGCCCCCCCGGACTAGCGGGGGCCCAAGAGACCCAGTACTTC; CDR3aa: CASSPPGLAGAQETQYF
abundance: few; d_gene: TRBD1; len: 14; v_gene: TRBV6-5; j_gene: TRBJ1-2; CDR3nt: TGTGCCAGCAGCCTGGGACAGGGGCGCTATGGCTACACCTTC; CDR3aa: CASSLGQGRYGYTF
abundance: NA; d_gene: TRBD2; len: 17; v_gene: TRBV9; j_gene: TRBJ2-2; CDR3nt: TGTGCCAGCAGCCCTCGCGGGGGGACGCTGAACACCGGGGAGCTGTTTTTT; CDR3aa: CASSPRGGTLNTGELFF
abundance: few; d_gene: NA; len: 12; v_gene: TRBV20-1; j_gene: TRBJ2-5; CDR3nt: TGCAGTGCTATTAAGGGGGGAGAGACCCAGTACTTC; CDR3aa: CSAIKGGETQYF
abundance: NA; d_gene: TRBD1; len: 15; v_gene: TRBV19; j_gene: TRBJ1-5; CDR3nt: TGTGCCAGTAGTGATCGACAGGGTTTGGTTCAGCCCCAGCATTTT; CDR3aa: CASSDRQGLVQPQHF
abundance: NA; d_gene: NA; len: 15; v_gene: TRBV6-6; j_gene: TRBJ2-3; CDR3nt: TGTGCCAGCACCTACCGGGGTGCGGGCGTAGATACGCAGTATTTT; CDR3aa: CASTYRGAGVDTQYF
abundance: NA; d_gene: NA; len: 15; v_gene: TRBV7-9; j_gene: TRBJ2-2; CDR3nt: TGTGCCAGCAGCTTCTCGACTGTTGGGAAAGAGGAGCTGTTTTTT; CDR3aa: CASSFSTVGKEELFF
abundance: NA; d_gene: TRBD1; len: 15; v_gene: TRBV9; j_gene: TRBJ1-2; CDR3nt: TGTGCCAGCAGCGTGGGCGGACAGGGGCTCTCTGGCTACACCTTC; CDR3aa: CASSVGGQGLSGYTF
abundance: many; d_gene: NA; len: 15; v_gene: TRBV4-1; j_gene: TRBJ1-2; CDR3nt: TGCGCCAGCAGCCAAGATCTCGATGTTAACTATGGCTACACCTTC; CDR3aa: CASSQDLDVNYGYTF
abundance: few; d_gene: NA; len: 15; v_gene: TRBV15; j_gene: TRBJ2-7; CDR3nt: TGTGCCACCAGCAGAGATTCGAGGGTCCCCTACGAGCAGTACTTC; CDR3aa: CATSRDSRVPYEQYF
abundance: many; d_gene: NA; len: 14; v_gene: TRBV7-2; j_gene: TRBJ2-1; CDR3nt: TGTGCCAGCAGCTTACAGGAACTCTACAATGAGCAGTTCTTC; CDR3aa: CASSLQELYNEQFF
abundance: few; d_gene: NA; len: 15; v_gene: TRBV7-9; j_gene: TRBJ2-1; CDR3nt: TGTGCCAGCAGCTTTCGGGAATCTCTTCTCAATGAGCAGTTCTTC; CDR3aa: CASSFRESLLNEQFF
abundance: few; d_gene: NA; len: 15; v_gene: TRBV27; j_gene: TRBJ1-1; CDR3nt: TGTGCCAGCAGTCTTACCGGGGCTGTGAACACTGAAGCTTTCTTT; CDR3aa: CASSLTGAVNTEAFF
abundance: few; d_gene: NA; len: 12; v_gene: TRBV10-3; j_gene: TRBJ2-5; CDR3nt: TGTACGTCGGACTTGTTCATCGGGACCCAGTACTTC; CDR3aa: CTSDLFIGTQYF
abundance: few; d_gene: NA; len: 15; v_gene: TRBV9; j_gene: TRBJ2-1; CDR3nt: TGTGCCAGCAGCGTAGGTACAGGAAATATCAATGAGCAGTTCTTC; CDR3aa: CASSVGTGNINEQFF
abundance: few; d_gene: NA; len: 13; v_gene: TRBV4-2; j_gene: TRBJ1-4; CDR3nt: TGTGCCAGCAACCTCCAAACGGGTGAAAAACTGTTTTTT; CDR3aa: CASNLQTGEKLFF
abundance: few; d_gene: NA; len: 14; v_gene: TRBV6-4; j_gene: TRBJ2-3; CDR3nt: TGTGCCAGCAGTGAAGACGGGATAGTGGATACGCAGTATTTT; CDR3aa: CASSEDGIVDTQYF
abundance: many; d_gene: TRBD2; len: 17; v_gene: TRBV7-9; j_gene: TRBJ2-2; CDR3nt: TGTGCCAGCAGCCAACCGGGACTAGCGGGGGACACCGGGGAGCTGTTTTTT; CDR3aa: CASSQPGLAGDTGELFF
abundance: many; d_gene: TRBD2; len: 17; v_gene: TRBV10-2; j_gene: TRBJ2-3; CDR3nt: TGCGCCAGCAGTGGACCTAGCGGGGGGGCGGATACAGATACGCAGTATTTT; CDR3aa: CASSGPSGGADTDTQYF
abundance: NA; d_gene: NA; len: 14; v_gene: TRBV9; j_gene: TRBJ2-3; CDR3nt: TGTGCCAGCAGCGTAGAGTTTAGCTTGAATACGCAGTATTTT; CDR3aa: CASSVEFSLNTQYF
abundance: NA; d_gene: TRBD1; len: 17; v_gene: TRBV10-3; j_gene: TRBJ1-1; CDR3nt: TGTGCCATCAGTGAGGGGGGACAGATACTAATGAACACTGAAGCTTTCTTT; CDR3aa: CAISEGGQILMNTEAFF
abundance: few; d_gene: NA; len: 14; v_gene: TRBV5-1; j_gene: TRBJ2-2; CDR3nt: TGCGCCAGCAGCTTGGCCGGGACAACCGGGGAGCTGTTTTTT; CDR3aa: CASSLAGTTGELFF
abundance: few; d_gene: TRBD1; len: 12; v_gene: TRBV28; j_gene: TRBJ1-2; CDR3nt: TGTGCCAGCAGAAAGACAGGGGGCGGCTACACCTTC; CDR3aa: CASRKTGGGYTF